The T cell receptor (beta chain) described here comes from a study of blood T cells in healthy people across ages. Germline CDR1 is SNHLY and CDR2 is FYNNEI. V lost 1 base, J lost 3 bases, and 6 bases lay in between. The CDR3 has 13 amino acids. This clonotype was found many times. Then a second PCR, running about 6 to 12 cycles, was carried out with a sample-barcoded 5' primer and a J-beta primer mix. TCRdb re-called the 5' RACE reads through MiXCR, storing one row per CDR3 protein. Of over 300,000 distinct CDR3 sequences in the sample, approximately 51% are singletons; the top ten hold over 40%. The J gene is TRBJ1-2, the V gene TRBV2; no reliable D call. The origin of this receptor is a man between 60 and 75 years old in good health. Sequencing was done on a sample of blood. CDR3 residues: CASSEESYYGYTF. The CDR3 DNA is TGTGCCAGCAGTGAAGAGAGTTACTATGGCTACACCTTC.